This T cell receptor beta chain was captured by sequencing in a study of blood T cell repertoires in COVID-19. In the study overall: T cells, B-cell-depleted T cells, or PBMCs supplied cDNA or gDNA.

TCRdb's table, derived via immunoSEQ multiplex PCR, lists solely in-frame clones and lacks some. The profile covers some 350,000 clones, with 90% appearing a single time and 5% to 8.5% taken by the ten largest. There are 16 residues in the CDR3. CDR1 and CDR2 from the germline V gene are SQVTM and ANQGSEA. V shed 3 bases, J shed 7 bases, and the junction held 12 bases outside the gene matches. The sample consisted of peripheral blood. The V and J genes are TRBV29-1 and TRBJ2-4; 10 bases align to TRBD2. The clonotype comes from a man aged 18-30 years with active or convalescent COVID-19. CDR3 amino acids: CSVEAGIAGGRNIQYF. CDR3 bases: TGCAGCGTTGAGGCCGGTATAGCGGGAGGCAGGAACATTCAGTACTTC.